The next 19 T cell receptor beta chains were all read from a single sample in a study of T cell repertoires in cytomegalovirus infection. TCRdb analysed the reads with MiXCR anew, one entry per CDR3 protein. The table includes some 800,000 distinct CDR3 sequences, almost 30% detected once. These TCRs are of unknown antigen specificity. The sequencing used cultured CD8+ T cells from PBMCs, collected from culture after CMV antigen stimulation. These receptor sequences come from a human donor in good health (CMV status not recorded). Some clones in this sample may be carry-over from other donors' samples.

V gene TRBV5-1 combines with J gene TRBJ1-2, with 9 bases fitting TRBD1. Per the germline V gene, CDR1 is SGHRS and CDR2 is YFSETQ. The CDR3 has 17 residues. V dropped 4 bases and J dropped 0; count of bases not matched to a gene: 10. The CDR3 bases are TGCGCCAGCAGCGGGGACAGGGAATACGCTTCTAACTATGGCTACACCTTC. Translated: CASSGDREYASNYGYTF.

This chain links TRBV4-1 with TRBJ1-1; D is ambiguous. This CDR3 contains 13 residues. V lost 1 base to trimming and J lost 8 bases, with 11 bases between them. Germline V lookup: CDR1 MGHRA, CDR2 YSYEKL. The CDR3, as DNA: TGCGCCAGCAGCCAAGTATTGGGCTTAGAAGCTTTCTTT. Translated, it gives CASSQVLGLEAFF.

Concerning this clonotype: A read error may account for a junction end that differs from germline. V and J are TRBV7-6 and TRBJ2-5; 9 positions match TRBD1. The germline V gene has CDR1 SGHVS and CDR2 FNYEAQ. The CDR3 sequence is 14 residues long. CDR3 bases: TGTGCTAGCAGCCTGGGACAGGGAATCGAGACCCAGTACTTC. Translating gives CASSLGQGIETQYF.

This clonotype was picked up a small number of times. The CDR3 DNA follows: TGTGCCAGTAACCCTGACAGGGCCCCAGGCCAGCCCCAGCATTTT. Amino acids: CASNPDRAPGQPQHF. The chain couples TRBV19 to TRBJ1-5; 7 bases match TRBD1. CDR1 and CDR2 from the germline V gene are LNHDA and SQIVND (reference sequence). The CDR3 has 15 residues. The trim removed 7 bases at V and 7 bases at J, leaving 13 bases unmatched.

There are a few counts of this clonotype. CDR3 protein: CASSPGGQGPNYGYTF. CDR3 nucleotides: TGTGCCAGCAGCCCAGGAGGACAGGGTCCTAACTATGGCTACACCTTC. The rearrangement joins TRBV9 to TRBJ1-2; 8 bases line up with TRBD1. Per the germline V gene, CDR1 is SGDLS and CDR2 is YYNGEE. The V gene end was trimmed by 4 bases and the J gene end by 0 bases; junction bases not matched to a gene: 8. This CDR3 region has 16 residues.

This clonotype was seen repeatedly, ten times or more. The genes are TRBV24-1 and TRBJ2-3; 9 bases are shared with TRBD2. V shed 3 bases and J 7 bases; nucleotides not matched to a gene: 10. This CDR3 is 16 amino acids long. Germline CDR1 and CDR2: KGHDR and SFDVKD. CDR3 DNA: TGTGCCACCAGTGATAGAGCGGGGGGCCATACGTATACGCAGTATTTT. Translated: CATSDRAGGHTYTQYF.

This clonotype appeared once. V usage is TRBV2 and J usage is TRBJ2-2; 8 bases agree with TRBD1. This CDR3 spans 17 amino acids. After removal of 5 bases from V and 10 bases from J, the junction contained 18 bases not matched to a gene. Germline CDR1 SNHLY, CDR2 FYNNEI. Written as DNA, the CDR3 is TGTGCCAGCAGTATCTCCCCATCCGGGACAGGTTTGGAGGAGCTGTTTTTT. Amino acids: CASSISPSGTGLEELFF.

To note about this clonotype: A clone one base away is much larger, so this may be a read error. The V call is TRBV7-8, the J call TRBJ1-2, with D hard to call. V was pared by 1 base and J by 5 bases, with 14 bases between. The CDR3 is 15 amino acids. CDR1 SGHVS and CDR2 FQNEAQ come from the germline V gene. CDR3 DNA sequence: TGTGCCAGCAGCTTAGAAGGGCAACCTGGGTATGGCTACACCTTC. Amino acid sequence: CASSLEGQPGYGYTF.

The J gene is TRBJ2-5, the V gene TRBV4-1; 7 nucleotides agree with TRBD1. In germline, CDR1 is MGHRA, CDR2 YSYEKL. This CDR3 comprises 16 residues. The J segment lost 2 bases and the V segment lost 3 bases, leaving 9 bases of the junction unmatched. CDR3 protein: CASSQETGTEQETQYF. The DNA of the CDR3 is TGCGCCAGCAGCCAGGAAACCGGGACAGAGCAAGAGACCCAGTACTTC.

This clonotype was found a few times. The CDR3 reads CASSPHIYNEQFF. In nucleotides, the CDR3 is TGTGCCAGCAGCCCACACATCTACAATGAGCAGTTCTTC. This chain connects TRBV6-2 or TRBV6-3 to TRBJ2-1; unclear D gene. The germline V and J ends were trimmed by 6 bases and 3 bases, with 9 bases remaining between them. Germline V gene lookup returns CDR1 MNHEY and CDR2 SVGEGT. This CDR3 has 13 amino acids.

This clonotype was counted at least ten times. V usage is TRBV5-5 and J usage is TRBJ2-1, with D possibly TRBD2 on 6 matching bases. Germline CDR1 SGHKS, CDR2 YYEKEE (reference sequence). There are 15 residues in the CDR3. With 0 bases removed from V and 2 bases from J, the gap between germline ends came to 9 bases. DNA of the CDR3: TGTGCCAGCAGCTTGGGGCGGGGCACCTACAATGAGCAGTTCTTC. Encoded protein: CASSLGRGTYNEQFF.

This clonotype was detected only a few times. The chain employs TRBV6-6 and TRBJ2-5; perhaps TRBD2 as D (5 bases). CDR3 length: 18 residues. The V end was cut by 0 bases, the J end by 3 bases, with 20 bases between. The germline V gene encodes CDR1 MNHNY and CDR2 SVGAGI (reference sequence). The CDR3 loop is CASSYSSGSLSIKETQYF. CDR3 DNA: TGTGCCAGCAGTTACTCCTCGGGGTCTCTTTCAATAAAAGAGACCCAGTACTTC.

This clonotype was counted a few times. The V call is TRBV6-1, the J call TRBJ2-1; D not resolved. Looked up from germline, CDR1 is MNHNS and CDR2 is SASEGT. The CDR3 runs 15 residues. The ends were cut back, 7 bases at V and 5 bases at J, with 18 bases in the middle. The CDR3 DNA reads TGTGCCAGCATTCCTACCACCGGGCCAAACAATGAGCAGTTCTTC. Protein sequence: CASIPTTGPNNEQFF.

The table lists this clonotype with a few counts. J is TRBJ2-5 and V is TRBV18; 7 nucleotides agree with TRBD2. With V trimmed by 0 bases and J by 2 bases, 6 bases remained unmatched. CDR1 is KGHSH and CDR2 is LQKENI in the germline V gene. The CDR3 spans 16 residues. This CDR3 reads CASSPPSGPPQETQYF. Written as DNA, the CDR3 is TGTGCCAGCTCACCACCTAGCGGGCCCCCTCAAGAGACCCAGTACTTC.

This rearrangement joins TRBV5-4 to TRBJ1-5, with a tentative D call TRBD1 (5 bases). The CDR3 runs 16 residues. Germline V gene data show CDR1 as SGHNT and CDR2 as YYREEE (reference sequence). Trimming shortened V by 2 bases and J by 3 bases, and 15 bases separated the two germline ends. DNA for the CDR3: TGTGCCAGCAGCTTCCTAGGCGGGGACGACAATCAGCCCCAGCATTTT. It specifies CASSFLGGDDNQPQHF.

The gene calls are TRBV12-3 or TRBV12-4 and TRBJ1-6; 7 bases agree with TRBD1. Losses at the gene ends were 2 bases for V and 5 bases for J; bases not matched to a gene: 9. The CDR3 length is 17 residues. The chain's CDR3 is CASSLTTGTEDNSPLHF. CDR3 in DNA: TGTGCCAGCAGTTTAACCACTGGGACAGAAGATAATTCACCCCTCCACTTT.

This clonotype was detected only a few times. This sequence joins TRBV7-6 and TRBJ1-5, with 9 bases lining up with TRBD1. The germline CDR1 and CDR2 sequences are SGHVS and FNYEAQ. Trimming at V came to 1 base and at J to 2 bases, leaving 6 bases not matched to a gene. The CDR3 has 17 amino acids. Here the CDR3 DNA reads TGTGCCAGCAGCTTAGGGTGGGACAGGGAAGGCAATCAGCCCCAGCATTTT. As protein: CASSLGWDREGNQPQHF.

This chain uses TRBV5-1 with TRBJ1-5, with TRBD1 identical over 9 bases. The ends lost 5 bases at V and 1 base at J; junction bases unmatched: 4. The germline gives CDR1 SGHRS, CDR2 YFSETQ. CDR3 length: 15 residues. The chain's CDR3 is CASRLTGGSNQPQHF. CDR3 DNA sequence: TGCGCCAGCAGACTGACAGGGGGGAGCAATCAGCCCCAGCATTTT.

The chain joins TRBV27 to TRBJ2-6; no clear D gene. The CDR3 runs to 12 residues. V shed 3 bases and J shed 9 bases, with 6 bases lying between them. Germline CDR1 reads MNHEY; CDR2 reads SMNVEV (reference sequence). In DNA form, the CDR3 reads TGTGCCAGCAGTTTCGATTTCAACGTCCTGACTTTC. This sequence encodes CASSFDFNVLTF.